A single sample is the source of the 8 T cell receptor beta chains below, sequenced in a study of T cell responses to AZD1222 COVID-19 vaccine. Clones were read by immunoSEQ multiplex PCR, and TCRdb kept only the in-frame ones, dropping some. The sample records roughly 66,000 clones, roughly 84% being singletons. The source was peripheral blood, collected on day 0 of AZD1222 vaccination. The receptors derive from an adult in good health.

The V gene is TRBV4-2, the J gene TRBJ2-7; 12 bases match TRBD1. Losses at the gene ends were 4 bases for V and 3 bases for J; bases not matched to a gene: 19. The germline V gene has CDR1 LGHNA and CDR2 YNFKEQ. This CDR3 spans 20 amino acids. In DNA, the CDR3 is TGTGCCAGCAGCCTTCCTTCGGGGACAGGGGGCATCCCAGCACTCTACGAGCAGTACTTC. The encoded protein is CASSLPSGTGGIPALYEQYF.

This clone was detected once. The V and J genes are TRBV7-9 and TRBJ1-3, with a tentative D call TRBD1 (6 bases). Per germline, CDR1 SEHNR and CDR2 FQNEAQ (reference sequence). V lost 1 base, J lost 3 bases, and 10 bases lay in between. The CDR3 spans 15 residues. This CDR3 reads CASSLGQGSGNTIYF. For the CDR3, the DNA is TGTGCCAGCAGCTTAGGTCAGGGGAGTGGAAACACCATATATTTT.

V is TRBV19 and J is TRBJ1-4; unclear D gene. There are 13 residues in the CDR3. Trimming took off 6 bases at V and 7 bases at J, with 12 bases between the two ends. The V gene's germline CDR1 is LNHDA and CDR2 SQIVND (reference sequence). The CDR3 reads CASSPPGIEKLFF. The CDR3 DNA sequence: TGTGCCAGTAGCCCCCCCGGGATTGAAAAACTGTTTTTT.

The chain joins TRBV29-1 to TRBJ1-3; 8 bases align to TRBD1. The germline CDR1 and CDR2 sequences are SQVTM and ANQGSEA. V trimming: 6 bases; J trimming: 7 bases; junction bases outside the gene matches: 8. The CDR3 runs 13 residues. The CDR3 sequence: CSVRVDRVNTIYF. CDR3 sequence (DNA): TGCAGCGTCCGAGTGGACAGGGTGAACACCATATATTTT.

The CDR3 is CASSLDLSYEQYF. The CDR3 nucleotides read TGTGCCAGCTCTCTGGACCTCTCCTACGAGCAGTACTTC. The J gene is TRBJ2-7, the V gene TRBV18, with D hard to call. The CDR3 covers 13 residues. Germline CDR1 KGHSH, CDR2 LQKENI. Deletions cut 6 bases from V and 0 bases from J, with 9 bases between.

The rearrangement joins TRBV29-1 to TRBJ2-3; D might be TRBD1 (6 bases). Germline CDR1 reads SQVTM; CDR2 reads ANQGSEA. Trimming cost V 6 bases and J 5 bases, with 12 bases left between them. The CDR3 is made up of 12 amino acids. CDR3 sequence reads: CSVTEGGDTQYF. The DNA of the CDR3 is TGCAGCGTGACTGAAGGGGGAGATACGCAGTATTTT.

This chain uses TRBV19 with TRBJ1-3; D remains unclear. The CDR3 extends over 15 amino acids. Germline V gene data show CDR1 as LNHDA and CDR2 as SQIVND (reference sequence). V was trimmed by 1 base and J by 1 base, leaving 8 bases between them. The CDR3 sequence: CASSIAAVSGNTIYF. CDR3 DNA: TGTGCCAGTAGTATAGCAGCCGTATCTGGAAACACCATATATTTT.

J is TRBJ1-6 and V is TRBV29-1; 9 positions match TRBD1. The CDR3 runs to 13 residues. Per germline, CDR1 SQVTM and CDR2 ANQGSEA. V gave up 7 bases and J gave up 10 bases; unmatched junction bases: 8. CDR3 in DNA: TGCAGCGCTGGACAGGGGAGGGGATCACCCCTCCACTTT. It encodes CSAGQGRGSPLHF.